The 7 T cell receptor beta chains below were found in one sample sequenced in a study of control samples from healthy donors and cancer patients. Measured with immunoSEQ multiplex PCR; TCRdb has only the in-frame clones, and not every one. In the table there are some 130,000 clones, approximately 94% of which are singletons. The material sequenced was PBMCs. The receptors here all came from a man aged 50 or older with head and neck cancer.

V usage is TRBV5-8 and J usage is TRBJ1-2; D remains ambiguous. Deletions cut 1 base from V and 7 bases from J, with 8 bases between. CDR1 and CDR2 from the germline V gene are SGHTS and YDEGEE. This CDR3 spans 12 amino acids. CDR3 protein: CASSLSYLGYTF. The CDR3 DNA sequence: TGTGCCAGCAGCTTGTCCTACCTTGGCTACACCTTC.

This chain uses TRBV19 with TRBJ1-3, with D unclear. Trimming took off 5 bases at V and 2 bases at J, with 7 bases between the two ends. Germline V gene lookup returns CDR1 LNHDA and CDR2 SQIVND (reference sequence). The CDR3 contains 13 residues. CDR3: CASSGVTGNTIYF. For the CDR3, the DNA is TGTGCCAGTAGTGGGGTAACTGGAAACACCATATATTTT. The entire variable domain, with the rest obtained from reference TRBV19 and TRBJ1-3, is as follows: DGGITQSPKYLFRKEGQNVTLSCEQNLNHDAMYWYRQDPGQGLRLIYYSQIVNDFQKGDIAEGYSVSREKKESFPLTVTSAQKNPTAFYLCASSGVTGNTIYFGEGSWLTVV.

The V gene is TRBV19, the J gene TRBJ2-7; D possibly uses TRBD1 or TRBD2 (5 bases each). Trimming removed 7 bases at V and 5 bases at J, with 15 bases between. The CDR3 runs 13 residues. Germline-derived CDR1 and CDR2 are LNHDA and SQIVND (reference sequence). The CDR3 coding sequence is TGTGCCAGTACCCCCGGGGTAGGGGACGAGCAGTACTTC. Protein sequence: CASTPGVGDEQYF.

The chain combines TRBV6-5 with TRBJ2-1; possible D gene TRBD2, 6 bases. V was trimmed by 0 bases and J by 8 bases, leaving 14 bases between them. This CDR3 comprises 15 residues. Germline CDR1 reads MNHEY; CDR2 reads SVGAGI. The CDR3 sequence is CASSYSGTEDDEQFF. In DNA, the CDR3 is TGTGCCAGCAGTTACTCCGGGACTGAGGATGATGAGCAGTTCTTC.

J is TRBJ1-1 and V is TRBV14; D call uncertain. This CDR3 is built from 14 residues. V lost 4 bases and J lost 1, with 10 bases in between. Germline CDR1 is SGHDN and CDR2 is FVKESK. The CDR3 here is CASSRLPGNTEAFF. The CDR3 DNA reads as TGTGCCAGCAGCCGCCTTCCGGGGAACACTGAAGCTTTCTTT.

The chain couples TRBV19 to TRBJ1-5; D is uncertain. V was trimmed by 6 bases and J by 0 bases, leaving 12 bases between them. Germline CDR1 is LNHDA and CDR2 is SQIVND (reference sequence). The CDR3 runs 15 residues. CDR3 sequence (DNA): TGTGCCAGTAGATGGGGAGCGTATAGCAATCAGCCCCAGCATTTT. Its protein product is CASRWGAYSNQPQHF.

This rearrangement joins TRBV4-1 to TRBJ2-7; 9 nucleotides match TRBD1. From germline, CDR1 is MGHRA and CDR2 YSYEKL. V lost 5 bases, J lost 2 bases, and 4 bases stayed unmatched. The CDR3 runs to 14 residues. In DNA, the CDR3 is TGCGCCAGCAGCTCGGACAGGGGCACCTACGAGCAGTACTTC. This sequence encodes CASSSDRGTYEQYF.